The 21 T cell receptor beta chains listed next were all sequenced from one sample in a study of blood T cell repertoires in COVID-19. Assay: immunoSEQ multiplex PCR; the TCRdb copy retains only in-frame clones and omits some. The sample contains 150,000 to 200,000 clones, 70% to 90% of which appear only once. The sample comprised peripheral blood. Source of these receptors: a man aged 55-75 years with active or convalescent COVID-19.

This chain connects TRBV9 to TRBJ2-5; TRBD2 matches at 11 bases. This CDR3 contains 22 residues. The J segment lost 0 bases and the V segment lost 0 bases, leaving 19 bases of the junction unmatched. CDR1 SGDLS and CDR2 YYNGEE come from the germline V gene. Written as DNA, the CDR3 is TGTGCCAGCAGCGTAGGAATAACGAAGGGGCTAGCGGGGGGTCCGTACCAAGAGACCCAGTACTTC. Protein: CASSVGITKGLAGGPYQETQYF.

In this sample, this clone turned up once. The DNA of the CDR3 is TGTGCCAGCAGGATTAGCGGGGGCCCGGTTACGCAGTATTTT. It encodes CASRISGGPVTQYF. V is TRBV6-5 and J is TRBJ2-3, with TRBD2 identical over 9 bases. The junction had 9 bases not matched to a gene; V was cut back by 6 bases and J by 8 bases. Germline V lookup: CDR1 MNHEY, CDR2 SVGAGI. The CDR3 contains 14 residues.

This chain links TRBV5-4 with TRBJ2-2, with 14 bases matching TRBD2. Germline CDR1 SGHNT, CDR2 YYREEE (reference sequence). This CDR3 has 16 amino acids. J gave up 5 bases and V 5 bases, and 5 bases lay outside the gene matches. The CDR3: CASSKTSGGGTGELFF. The CDR3 DNA follows: TGTGCCAGCAGTAAGACTAGCGGGGGGGGAACCGGGGAGCTGTTTTTT. Full variable domain (outside the CDR3, taken from reference TRBV5-4 and TRBJ2-2): ETGVTQSPTHLIKTRGQQVTLRCSSQSGHNTVSWYQQALGQGPQFIFQYYREEENGRGNFPPRFSGLQFPNYSSELNVNALELDDSALYLCASSKTSGGGTGELFFGEGSRLTVL.

The chain joins TRBV19 to TRBJ1-6, with D possibly TRBD1 on 6 matching bases. The CDR3 consists of 17 residues. The V end lost 9 bases, the J end lost 0 bases, and 18 bases lay between the germline ends. Germline V gene sequence: CDR1 LNHDA, CDR2 SQIVND (reference sequence). CDR3 in amino acids: CARRRTDTSSYNSPLHF. The DNA for the CDR3 is TGTGCCAGACGGCGGACAGATACGAGCTCCTATAATTCACCCCTCCACTTT.

This chain joins TRBV7-2 and TRBJ2-5, with TRBD2 identical over 8 bases. The germline gives CDR1 SGHTA, CDR2 FQGNSA. V shed 6 bases and J 1 base; nucleotides not matched to a gene: 7. The CDR3 extends over 15 amino acids. The CDR3 DNA is TGTGCCAGCAGACCGCGGGGGGAGGTCCAAGAGACCCAGTACTTC. This gives the protein CASRPRGEVQETQYF.

The chain combines TRBV19 with TRBJ2-3; D perhaps matches TRBD2 (5 bases). The length of the CDR3 is 13 residues. Germline values: CDR1 LNHDA, CDR2 SQIVND (reference sequence). V was cut by 8 bases and J by 0 bases, with 9 bases left in between. The CDR3 DNA is TGTGCCAGTCCTCGGACTAGCACAGATACGCAGTATTTT. Its protein product is CASPRTSTDTQYF.

V is TRBV9 and J is TRBJ2-1, with TRBD2 identical over 7 bases. The CDR3 runs to 13 residues. Germline V gives CDR1 SGDLS, CDR2 YYNGEE. V lost 3 bases to trimming and J lost 6 bases; unmatched junction nucleotides: 3. The CDR3 loop reads CASSETSPNEQFF. The CDR3 bases are TGTGCCAGCAGCGAGACTAGCCCCAATGAGCAGTTCTTC.

A single count supports this clone. The chain links TRBV3-1 (or the pseudogene TRBV3-2) to TRBJ1-1; no clear D gene. The CDR3 runs 15 residues. CDR1 LGHDT and CDR2 YNNKEL come from the germline V gene (reference sequence). The V and J ends lost 0 bases and 0 bases respectively, with 8 bases between them. CDR3 bases: TGTGCCAGCAGCCAAGAGTCTCGGGTGAACACTGAAGCTTTCTTT. Amino acid sequence: CASSQESRVNTEAFF.

V and J are TRBV13 and TRBJ2-3, with 7 bases matching TRBD1. V was clipped by 0 bases and J by 3 bases; unmatched bases: 6. The CDR3 covers 16 residues. Germline V CDR1 and CDR2: PRHDT, FYEKMQ (reference sequence). The CDR3 DNA follows: TGTGCCAGCAGCTTAGGCAGGGGGTTGGGGACAGATACGCAGTATTTT. Translating it yields CASSLGRGLGTDTQYF.

The chain employs TRBV19 and TRBJ2-3, with 12 nucleotides matching TRBD2. The CDR3 covers 16 residues. J lost 5 bases, V lost 6 bases, and 9 bases had no gene match. CDR1 LNHDA and CDR2 SQIVND come from the germline V gene (reference sequence). The CDR3 sequence: CASRTARLAGEDTQYF. The CDR3, as DNA: TGTGCCAGTAGGACCGCGCGACTAGCGGGGGAAGATACGCAGTATTTT.

V and J are TRBV5-1 and TRBJ2-1; no reliable D call. Germline lookup yields CDR1 SGHRS and CDR2 YFSETQ. V dropped 4 bases and J dropped 4 bases, with 15 bases sitting between them. This CDR3 comprises 15 residues. The CDR3 coding sequence is TGCGCCAGCAGCCCTTCGCCACGCGAATACAATGAGCAGTTCTTC. Translated: CASSPSPREYNEQFF.

In DNA form, the CDR3 reads TGTGCCAGCAGCAAGGGTATCGGGGGGCCCCAGCATTTT. This sequence encodes CASSKGIGGPQHF. The chain joins TRBV7-9 to TRBJ1-5, with D perhaps matching TRBD1 (5 bases). The germline V gene encodes CDR1 SEHNR and CDR2 FQNEAQ (reference sequence). CDR3 length equals 13 residues. V lost 5 bases, J lost 9 bases, and 14 bases lay in between.

This clone showed up just once. J is TRBJ2-3 and V is TRBV2, with 8 bases that match TRBD2. Germline CDR1 SNHLY, CDR2 FYNNEI. Losses at the gene ends were 7 bases for V and 4 bases for J; bases not matched to a gene: 19. There are 18 residues in the CDR3. CDR3 DNA sequence: TGTGCCAGCAAGGCGGAGCGGGGGTCCTTAGTAAAGGCAGATACGCAGTATTTT. Amino acid sequence: CASKAERGSLVKADTQYF.

The V and J genes are TRBV5-4 and TRBJ2-7; TRBD1 agrees at 9 bases. The CDR3 runs to 16 residues. V trimming: 4 bases; J trimming: 5 bases; junction bases outside the gene matches: 13. Germline lookup yields CDR1 SGHNT and CDR2 YYREEE (reference sequence). The CDR3 protein is CASSPRPGQGKDEQYF. The CDR3 DNA is TGTGCCAGCAGCCCCCGGCCGGGACAGGGTAAGGACGAGCAGTACTTC. The whole variable domain, filled in from reference TRBV5-4 and TRBJ2-7, reads ETGVTQSPTHLIKTRGQQVTLRCSSQSGHNTVSWYQQALGQGPQFIFQYYREEENGRGNFPPRFSGLQFPNYSSELNVNALELDDSALYLCASSPRPGQGKDEQYFGPGTRLTVT.

The J gene is TRBJ1-3, the V gene TRBV6-5; TRBD1 might be the D (5 bases). The CDR3 has 15 residues. Germline lookup yields CDR1 MNHEY and CDR2 SVGAGI. The ends were cut back, 0 bases at V and 6 bases at J, with 12 bases in the middle. CDR3 sequence (DNA): TGTGCCAGCAGTTACTCGGCGGGGCCAGAAAACACCATATATTTT. It codes for CASSYSAGPENTIYF.

The rearrangement links TRBV19 to TRBJ2-2, with TRBD2 as a possible D gene (7 bases). CDR1 and CDR2 from the germline V gene are LNHDA and SQIVND (reference sequence). The length of the CDR3 is 16 residues. Between the trimmed V and J ends, which lost 7 bases and 6 bases, there was a span of 21 bases. CDR3 protein: CASTDSGIRQAGELFF. CDR3 sequence (DNA): TGTGCCAGTACGGACAGCGGGATTAGGCAGGCCGGGGAGCTGTTTTTT.

The CDR3 loop reads CASSRISGGTFSYNEQFF. The CDR3 coding sequence is TGTGCCAGCAGCCGGATTAGCGGGGGGACTTTCTCCTACAATGAGCAGTTCTTC. The chain employs TRBV2 and TRBJ2-1; TRBD2 agrees at 10 bases. This CDR3 is built from 18 residues. V lost 6 bases and J lost 0; bases outside the gene matches: 11. Germline V gene data show CDR1 as SNHLY and CDR2 as FYNNEI. Full variable domain (outside the CDR3, taken from reference TRBV2 and TRBJ2-1): EPEVTQTPSHQVTQMGQEVILRCVPISNHLYFYWYRQILGQKVEFLVSFYNNEISEKSEIFDDQFSVERPDGSNFTLKIRSTKLEDSAMYFCASSRISGGTFSYNEQFFGPGTRLTVL.

The rearrangement uses TRBV5-8 and TRBJ2-5; 7 positions agree with TRBD1. The CDR3 sequence is 14 residues long. The J segment lost 3 bases and the V segment lost 3 bases, leaving 5 bases of the junction unmatched. The V gene's germline CDR1 is SGHTS and CDR2 YDEGEE. DNA for the CDR3: TGTGCCAGCAGCTCCGGGACAGAAGAAGAGACCCAGTACTTC. Amino acid sequence: CASSSGTEEETQYF.

The V gene is TRBV11-2, the J gene TRBJ2-6; 8 bases match TRBD1. Trimming removed 3 bases from V and 0 bases from J; junction bases left unmatched: 7. Germline values: CDR1 SGHAT, CDR2 FQNNGV. CDR3 length: 18 amino acids. CDR3 nucleotides: TGTGCCAGCAGCTTCGGGGACAGGTTTCGCTCTGGGGCCAACGTCCTGACTTTC. Translation gives CASSFGDRFRSGANVLTF.

The V gene is TRBV19, the J gene TRBJ1-2, with D possibly matching TRBD1 (6 bases). V lost 0 bases and J 4 bases, leaving 15 bases between the germline ends. Germline CDR1 reads LNHDA; CDR2 reads SQIVND (reference sequence). The CDR3 covers 16 residues. The CDR3: CASSIDNGGLRYGYTF. Here the CDR3 DNA reads TGTGCCAGTAGTATAGATAACGGGGGGCTACGCTATGGCTACACCTTC.

The rearrangement links TRBV3-1 (or the pseudogene TRBV3-2) to TRBJ2-1; 7 nucleotides align to TRBD2. This CDR3 is built from 17 residues. Germline V gives CDR1 LGHDT, CDR2 YNNKEL (reference sequence). Trimming at V came to 4 bases and at J to 3 bases, leaving 12 bases not matched to a gene. The CDR3 bases are TGTGCCAGCAGCCGCCCCCCCCCTAGCGGCGTCTACAATGAGCAGTTCTTC. Residues: CASSRPPPSGVYNEQFF.